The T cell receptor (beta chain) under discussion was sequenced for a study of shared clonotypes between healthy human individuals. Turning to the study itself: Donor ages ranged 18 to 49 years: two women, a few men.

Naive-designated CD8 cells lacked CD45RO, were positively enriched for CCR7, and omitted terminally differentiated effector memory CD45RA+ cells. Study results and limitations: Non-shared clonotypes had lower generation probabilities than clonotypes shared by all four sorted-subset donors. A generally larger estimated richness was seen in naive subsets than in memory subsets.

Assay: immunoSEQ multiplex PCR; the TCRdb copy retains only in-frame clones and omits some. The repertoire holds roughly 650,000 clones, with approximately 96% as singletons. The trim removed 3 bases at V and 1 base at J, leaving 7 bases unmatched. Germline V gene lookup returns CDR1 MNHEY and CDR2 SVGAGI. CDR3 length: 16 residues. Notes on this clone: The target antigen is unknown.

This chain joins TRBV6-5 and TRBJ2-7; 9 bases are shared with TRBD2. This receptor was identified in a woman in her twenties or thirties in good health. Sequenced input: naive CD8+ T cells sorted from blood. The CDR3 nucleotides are TGTGCCAGCAGTTATTCGACTAGCGGCACTTCCTACGAGCAGTACTTC. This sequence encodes CASSYSTSGTSYEQYF.